One sample yielded the 19 T cell receptor beta chains listed below, sequenced in a study of cytomegalovirus exposure and HLA in healthy donors. 13 Jbeta primers and 60 Vbeta primers were used for the PCR. Sequenced by immunoSEQ multiplex PCR; TCRdb stores in-frame clones only, minus some. The data contain just over 150,000 clones, roughly 88% of them singletons. Sequenced: PBMCs. The receptors derive from a man in his fifties or sixties in good health and CMV-seropositive.

DNA for the CDR3: TGCGCCAGCATCGGGATAGCGGCCTCCTACGAGCAGTACTTC. The encoded protein is CASIGIAASYEQYF. The genes are TRBV10-2 and TRBJ2-7; D is possibly TRBD2 (6 bases). This CDR3 is built from 14 residues. CDR1 and CDR2 from the germline V gene are WSHSY and SAAADI. Between the trimmed V and J ends, which lost 7 bases and 0 bases, there was a span of 13 bases.

The chain is built from TRBV27 and TRBJ2-3; 7 bases agree with TRBD2. The CDR3 contains 15 residues. J was trimmed by 0 bases and V by 4 bases; bases with no gene match: 4. Germline V lookup: CDR1 MNHEY, CDR2 SMNVEV (reference sequence). DNA of the CDR3: TGTGCCAGCAGTTCCCCGGGGGGTAGCACAGATACGCAGTATTTT. Translating it yields CASSSPGGSTDTQYF.

This sequence joins TRBV14 and TRBJ1-5; D call uncertain. CDR1 is SGHDN, CDR2 FVKESK, per germline. V lost 4 bases, J lost 6 bases, and 10 bases lay in between. CDR3 length: 13 amino acids. The CDR3 reads CASSLGGGQPQHF. CDR3 coding DNA: TGTGCCAGCAGCCTCGGAGGAGGTCAGCCCCAGCATTTT.

This chain joins TRBV29-1 and TRBJ2-1, with D perhaps TRBD1 (5 bases). From germline, CDR1 is SQVTM and CDR2 ANQGSEA. The CDR3 is made up of 13 amino acids. The V and J ends lost 4 bases and 1 base respectively, with 8 bases between them. CDR3 in DNA: TGCAGCGTTGTAGGGGAATCCTACAATGAGCAGTTCTTC. This encodes CSVVGESYNEQFF.

This clone was detected only once. Written as DNA, the CDR3 is TGTGCCATCAGCCTCCCAGGGGCTGGAAACACCATATATTTT. Its protein product is CAISLPGAGNTIYF. V is TRBV10-3 and J is TRBJ1-3; D is perhaps TRBD1 (6 bases). Germline V gene sequence: CDR1 ENHRY, CDR2 SYGVKD. Trimming removed 6 bases at V and 2 bases at J, with 11 bases between. The CDR3 is 14 amino acids.

The V gene is TRBV28, the J gene TRBJ1-2, with D unresolved. The CDR3 contains 12 residues. Germline values: CDR1 MDHEN, CDR2 SYDVKM. Deletions cut 9 bases from V and 8 bases from J, with 16 bases between. The CDR3 reads CASRAAVEGYTF. The DNA for the CDR3 is TGTGCCAGTCGAGCCGCCGTGGAGGGCTACACCTTC.

This chain joins TRBV6-6 and TRBJ1-4; 10 bases are shared with TRBD1. The J segment lost 7 bases and the V segment lost 6 bases, leaving 5 bases of the junction unmatched. Germline values: CDR1 MNHNY, CDR2 SVGAGI (reference sequence). This CDR3 region has 14 residues. Here the CDR3 reads CASSRDRGFEKLFF. The CDR3 region has the DNA TGTGCCAGCAGCCGGGACAGGGGTTTTGAAAAACTGTTTTTT.

V usage is TRBV9 and J usage is TRBJ2-3, with TRBD2 matching 10 bases. The CDR3 has 15 residues. The V and J ends lost 2 bases and 2 bases, in that order; junction bases with no gene match: 2. The V gene's germline CDR1 is SGDLS and CDR2 YYNGEE. CDR3 in amino acids: CASSVSGGNTDTQYF. CDR3 in DNA: TGTGCCAGCAGCGTTAGCGGGGGGAACACAGATACGCAGTATTTT. Filled out from reference TRBV9 and TRBJ2-3, the complete variable domain reads DSGVTQTPKHLITATGQRVTLRCSPRSGDLSVYWYQQSLDQGLQFLIQYYNGEERAKGNILERFSAQQFPDLHSELNLSSLELGDSALYFCASSVSGGNTDTQYFGPGTRLTVL.

The chain has TRBV19 and TRBJ2-1, with no clear D. V was pared by 1 base and J by 0 bases, with 4 bases between. Per germline, CDR1 LNHDA and CDR2 SQIVND (reference sequence). The CDR3 runs to 14 residues. The CDR3 coding sequence is TGTGCCAGTAGTATAGGTAGCTCCTACAATGAGCAGTTCTTC. Translated, it gives CASSIGSSYNEQFF.

The V and J genes are TRBV11-1 and TRBJ1-1; 8 nucleotides match TRBD1. Germline CDR1 SGHAT, CDR2 FQDESV (reference sequence). CDR3 length: 13 residues. V gave up 5 bases and J gave up 7 bases; unmatched junction bases: 6. CDR3 region: CASSEDRENEAFF. CDR3 DNA: TGTGCCAGCAGCGAGGACAGGGAGAATGAAGCTTTCTTT.

V and J are TRBV6-1 and TRBJ2-4; maybe TRBD2 (6 bases). CDR1 and CDR2 from the germline V gene are MNHNS and SASEGT. Trimming took 4 bases from V and 6 from J, leaving 22 bases between them. The length of the CDR3 is 17 residues. In DNA, the CDR3 is TGTGCCAGCAGTGGACTGGGGGACTCACCAACGGGAAACATTCAGTACTTC. Residues: CASSGLGDSPTGNIQYF.

This sequence joins TRBV5-6 and TRBJ2-1, with 9 bases that match TRBD2. This CDR3 has 14 amino acids. The V segment lost 0 bases and the J segment 9 bases; nucleotides outside the gene matches: 4. Germline-derived CDR1 and CDR2 are SGHDT and YYEEEE. CDR3 protein: CASSLEREVAEQFF. The CDR3 coding sequence is TGTGCCAGCAGCTTGGAGCGGGAGGTGGCTGAGCAGTTCTTC.

The J gene is TRBJ1-1, the V gene TRBV27; TRBD1 matches 10 bases. The CDR3 runs to 16 residues. The V gene's germline CDR1 is MNHEY and CDR2 SMNVEV (reference sequence). The V and J ends lost 6 bases and 4 bases, in that order; junction bases with no gene match: 11. The CDR3, as DNA: TGTGCCAGCAGGACAGGGGGCGTCGTTCGGGGCACTGAAGCTTTCTTT. Protein: CASRTGGVVRGTEAFF.

This clone was counted once. The V gene is TRBV6-6, the J gene TRBJ1-1; D gene unclear. This CDR3 spans 14 amino acids. Looked up from germline, CDR1 is MNHNY and CDR2 is SVGAGI (reference sequence). V gave up 5 bases and J gave up 0 bases, with 10 bases separating them. The CDR3 protein is CASSPDLMNTEAFF. The CDR3 DNA is TGTGCCAGCAGTCCCGACTTAATGAACACTGAAGCTTTCTTT.

The J gene is TRBJ1-6, the V gene TRBV7-9; weak D call: TRBD1 (5 bases). The germline CDR1 and CDR2 sequences are SEHNR and FQNEAQ (reference sequence). The length of the CDR3 is 14 residues. Trimming left V 7 bases short and J 2 bases short, with 9 bases between. The CDR3 region is CASTAGAYNSPLHF. For the CDR3, the DNA is TGTGCCAGCACCGCGGGGGCCTATAATTCACCCCTCCACTTT.

The chain combines TRBV5-6 with TRBJ1-2, with 8 bases matching TRBD1. The CDR3 consists of 14 residues. The V segment lost 4 bases and the J segment 4 bases; nucleotides outside the gene matches: 6. Germline CDR1 reads SGHDT; CDR2 reads YYEEEE. CDR3 sequence reads: CASSPDRGGYGYTF. CDR3 bases: TGTGCCAGCAGCCCCGACAGGGGTGGCTATGGCTACACCTTC.

J is TRBJ1-4 and V is TRBV2; D uncertain. Germline CDR1 is SNHLY and CDR2 is FYNNEI. V lost 3 bases to trimming and J lost 4 bases, with 9 bases between them. There are 14 residues in the CDR3. CDR3: CASSETGSNEKLFF. For the CDR3, the DNA is TGTGCCAGCAGTGAGACCGGGAGTAATGAAAAACTGTTTTTT.

The J gene is TRBJ1-1, the V gene TRBV27, with 9 bases fitting TRBD1. V trimming: 6 bases; J trimming: 5 bases; junction bases outside the gene matches: 4. Germline CDR1 is MNHEY and CDR2 is SMNVEV (reference sequence). The CDR3 totals 13 residues. The CDR3 loop is CASSGDRATEAFF. CDR3 bases: TGTGCCAGCAGCGGGGACAGGGCGACTGAAGCTTTCTTT.

The rearrangement links TRBV19 to TRBJ2-1; tentative D call: TRBD2 (6 bases). Looked up from germline, CDR1 is LNHDA and CDR2 is SQIVND (reference sequence). This CDR3 is 12 amino acids long. Trimming took 6 bases from V and 8 from J, leaving 11 bases between them. This CDR3 is CASSRRGDEQFF. CDR3 DNA: TGTGCCAGTAGCCGGAGGGGTGATGAGCAGTTCTTC.